The present T cell receptor (beta chain) was sequenced within a study of T cells in Graves' hyperthyroidism and ophthalmopathy. Study-level results: Among thyroid clonotypes expanded above 0.001, most also appeared in blood.

From RNA transcripts, TCR beta CDR3 regions were amplified. A first-round RT-PCR of the TCR CDR3 used the HTBI primer set. TCRdb fed the multiplex PCR reads into MiXCR, producing one record per CDR3 protein. The data contain 330,000 or so distinct CDR3 sequences, about 19% of them singletons. The sample holds many counts of this clonotype. The antigen is unknown. The clonotype originates from a middle-aged man with Graves' ophthalmopathy. The sample comprised blood.

The CDR3 region has the DNA TGTGCCAGCAGATTCTCGAGCGGGAGCGGGGAGACCCAGTACTTC. Its protein is CASRFSSGSGETQYF. The V call is TRBV2, the J call TRBJ2-5, with 8 bases lining up with TRBD2. The J segment lost 5 bases and the V segment lost 6 bases, leaving 11 bases of the junction unmatched. The CDR3 contains 15 residues. The V gene's germline CDR1 is SNHLY and CDR2 FYNNEI.